Given below is one T cell receptor (beta chain) in context. The CDR3 extends over 18 amino acids. Germline CDR1 reads SGHRS; CDR2 reads YFSETQ. Trimming took 4 bases from V and 1 from J, leaving 22 bases between them. The entry originates in a study of blood T cells in healthy people across ages. The use of a sample-barcoded 5' primer and a J-beta primer mix characterized a second PCR of 7 to 11 cycles. A template-switch adaptor containing 12 random nucleotides labeled each cDNA molecule. MiXCR was run by TCRdb on the 5' RACE reads, yielding one entry per CDR3 protein. The sample consists of about 780,000 distinct CDR3 sequences, around 25% of them appearing once. Another study also made use of these data, one on T cells of mothers and their children. That investigation notes: The search for persistent microchimeric T cell clones detected none.

The V and J genes are TRBV5-1 and TRBJ2-3; D may be TRBD1 or TRBD2 (5 bases each). This TCR derives from a boy aged 5-17 years in good health. The sequencing sample was made of blood. The DNA for the CDR3 is TGCGCCAGCAGCATTGCCCTTTTGGACTGGGGCCGCACAGATACGCAGTATTTT. It translates to CASSIALLDWGRTDTQYF.